A selection of T cell receptor beta chains follows, all from one sample in a study of cytomegalovirus exposure and HLA in healthy donors. Profiled with immunoSEQ multiplex PCR; TCRdb holds only in-frame clones, not every one. The data contain about 180,000 clones, around 82% of them singletons. Sequencing input: PBMCs. Source of these receptors: a boy aged 2 to 10 in good health and CMV-seronegative. CDR3s include the opening cysteine and the closing phenylalanine or tryptophan. A D gene is named only where the DNA matches it firmly. Some rows mark clone size as missing; the rest say once, few, many or name a class of expanded clone.

j_call v_call d_call clone_size cdr3_aa cdr3_nt
TRBJ2-1 TRBV10-3 - once CAIRGSHSVSSYNEQFF TGTGCCATCAGGGGCTCCCACTCGGTTAGCTCCTACAATGAGCAGTTCTTC
TRBJ2-1 TRBV7-6 TRBD2 - CASSRLTSGIYNEQFF TGTGCCAGCAGCCGGCTGACTAGCGGTATCTACAATGAGCAGTTCTTC
TRBJ2-7 TRBV25-1 TRBD2 - CASSPQGLVLYEQYF TGTGCCAGCAGTCCCCAGGGACTAGTTTTATACGAGCAGTACTTC
TRBJ2-7 TRBV7-9 - - CASSLDTTYEQYF TGTGCCAGCAGCTTAGACACTACCTACGAGCAGTACTTC
TRBJ2-7 TRBV4-1 - - CASSQGGGGYEQYF TGCGCCAGCAGCCAAGGAGGCGGAGGTTACGAGCAGTACTTC
TRBJ2-7 TRBV5-6 TRBD1 - CASSDWDRGNEQYF TGTGCCAGCAGCGACTGGGACAGGGGCAACGAGCAGTACTTC
TRBJ2-5 TRBV2 TRBD2 - CASTPAGGEGTQYF TGTGCCAGCACGCCAGCGGGAGGGGAGGGGACCCAGTACTTC
TRBJ1-1 TRBV18 TRBD1 - CASSPTGTGVETFF TGTGCCAGCTCCCCAACCGGGACAGGGGTTGAAACTTTCTTT
TRBJ2-5 TRBV28 - - CASSFSLVETQYF TGTGCCAGCAGTTTTTCCCTCGTCGAGACCCAGTACTTC
TRBJ1-1 TRBV6-5 TRBD1 - CASSYRDRGEAFF TGTGCCAGCAGTTACAGGGACAGGGGTGAAGCTTTCTTT
TRBJ1-2 TRBV5-1 - - CASSPVRGYGYTF TGCGCCAGCAGCCCGGTTCGGGGCTATGGCTACACCTTC
TRBJ1-1 TRBV5-6 - - CASSPGTRSRDTEAFF TGTGCCAGCAGTCCGGGAACCAGGAGTCGGGACACTGAAGCTTTCTTT
TRBJ2-7 TRBV14 TRBD2 once CASSLRLAGSGAYEQYF TGTGCCAGCAGCTTACGACTAGCGGGCTCTGGCGCCTACGAGCAGTACTTC
TRBJ2-5 TRBV2 - - CASSGDTQETQYF TGTGCCAGCAGTGGGGACACCCAAGAGACCCAGTACTTC
TRBJ2-1 TRBV28 - - CASSIKRNRYNEQFF TGTGCCAGCAGTATCAAGAGGAACAGGTACAATGAGCAGTTCTTC
TRBJ2-1 TRBV2 TRBD1 - CASKVNRGISYNEQFF TGTGCCAGCAAAGTAAACAGGGGGATCTCCTACAATGAGCAGTTCTTC
TRBJ2-2 TRBV6-1 TRBD1 - CASSPRTGYTGELFF TGTGCCAGCAGCCCCAGGACAGGGTACACCGGGGAGCTGTTTTTT
TRBJ2-3 TRBV10-1 TRBD1 - CASSLDRGHTQYF TGCGCCAGCAGTCTGGACAGGGGCCATACGCAGTATTTT
TRBJ1-1 TRBV6-6 - once CASSPDPAGVAFF TGTGCCAGCAGTCCGGACCCGGCAGGGGTAGCTTTCTTT
TRBJ2-7 TRBV10-2 TRBD2 few CASRTSGSSYEQYF TGCGCCAGCAGAACTAGCGGGAGCTCCTACGAGCAGTACTTC
TRBJ2-3 TRBV5-1 - - CASSDSWSTDTQYF TGCGCCAGCAGTGATAGCTGGAGCACAGATACGCAGTATTTT
TRBJ2-7 TRBV5-1 TRBD1 - CASSSSGGSYEQYF TGCGCCAGCAGCTCTTCAGGGGGATCCTACGAGCAGTACTTC
TRBJ2-7 TRBV10-3 - - CAISDPSSRGWEYF TGTGCCATCAGTGATCCAAGCAGTCGAGGTTGGGAGTACTTC
TRBJ1-2 TRBV5-4 TRBD1 - CASSYGTAANYGYTF TGTGCCAGCAGCTACGGGACAGCCGCTAACTATGGCTACACCTTC
TRBJ2-2 TRBV5-1 TRBD2 - CASSLNGRDTGELFF TGCGCCAGCAGCTTGAACGGGAGGGACACCGGGGAGCTGTTTTTT
TRBJ2-7 TRBV4-2 - - CASSRGAKTYEQYF TGTGCCAGCAGCCGCGGGGCGAAAACCTACGAGCAGTACTTC
TRBJ1-5 TRBV10-3 - few CAISVGGSDNQPQHF TGTGCCATCAGTGTTGGGGGCTCTGACAATCAGCCCCAGCATTTT
TRBJ2-1 TRBV4-2 TRBD2 once CASSQGTSGRAYNEQFF TGTGCCAGCAGCCAAGGTACTAGCGGGAGGGCCTACAATGAGCAGTTCTTC
TRBJ2-7 TRBV13 - few CASSFYSAGLNYEQYF TGTGCCAGCAGCTTCTATAGTGCGGGCCTAAACTACGAGCAGTACTTC
TRBJ2-1 TRBV19 TRBD1 - CASSIGQGAPNEQFF TGTGCCAGTAGTATTGGGCAGGGGGCCCCCAATGAGCAGTTCTTC
TRBJ2-2 TRBV11-2 TRBD2 once CASSSGLATNTGELFF TGTGCCAGCAGCTCGGGACTAGCGACGAACACCGGGGAGCTGTTTTTT
TRBJ2-7 TRBV27 - - CASSFGEAYEQYF TGTGCCAGCAGTTTTGGAGAGGCCTACGAGCAGTACTTC
TRBJ2-7 TRBV7-6 TRBD2 - CASSVGTSGSEQYF TGTGCCAGCAGCGTGGGGACTAGCGGGTCTGAGCAGTACTTC
TRBJ2-1 TRBV5-1 TRBD2 once CASSLAVTGGLNDEQFF TGCGCCAGCAGCTTGGCCGTGACGGGAGGGCTAAACGATGAGCAGTTCTTC
TRBJ2-2 TRBV5-1 - - CASPGDANTGELFF TGCGCCAGCCCGGGGGACGCGAACACCGGGGAGCTGTTTTTT
TRBJ2-1 TRBV15 - - CATSRGSFNEQFF TGTGCCACCAGCAGAGGTAGCTTCAATGAGCAGTTCTTC
TRBJ2-2 TRBV4-1 TRBD1 - CASSQDRTGNTGELFF TGCGCCAGCAGCCAAGATCGGACAGGGAACACCGGGGAGCTGTTTTTT
TRBJ1-2 TRBV27 - - CASSRGPLYGYTF TGTGCCAGCTCTCGCGGGCCCCTCTATGGCTACACCTTC
TRBJ2-5 TRBV28 - - CASSPSDRETQYF TGTGCCAGCAGTCCATCCGACAGAGAGACCCAGTACTTC
TRBJ1-2 TRBV15 TRBD1 - CATSRRRDRGLGYTF TGTGCCACCAGCAGACGCCGGGACAGGGGGCTTGGCTACACCTTC
TRBJ1-2 TRBV29-1 - once CSVEGLLRGYGYTF TGCAGCGTTGAAGGGCTCCTCCGGGGCTATGGCTACACCTTC
TRBJ2-3 TRBV5-1 TRBD2 - CASSLRPWTSGNTDTQYF TGCGCCAGCAGCTTGAGACCGTGGACTAGCGGAAACACAGATACGCAGTATTTT
TRBJ2-7 TRBV5-1 - - CASSSPAGNEQYF TGCGCCAGCAGCTCCCCGGCCGGGAACGAGCAGTACTTC
TRBJ2-1 TRBV19 TRBD2 - CASSASGSGNEQFF TGTGCCAGTAGTGCCAGCGGGAGTGGTAATGAGCAGTTCTTC
TRBJ1-5 TRBV28 TRBD1 few CASSGRGTGPNQPQHF TGTGCCAGCAGTGGGCGAGGGACAGGTCCCAATCAGCCCCAGCATTTT
TRBJ1-5 TRBV4-1 - few CASSPLGDQPQHF TGCGCCAGCAGCCCCCTCGGGGATCAGCCCCAGCATTTT
TRBJ1-2 TRBV7-9 - - CASSLPSRGDGYTF TGTGCCAGCAGCTTACCCAGTAGGGGCGACGGCTACACCTTC